A single sample is the source of the 10 T cell receptor beta chains below, sequenced in a study of brain T cells in children with intractable seizures. Assay used: immunoSEQ multiplex PCR; TCRdb lists only in-frame clones, some missing. This table holds about 76,000 clones, around 93% found once. The material was peripheral blood, obtained at surgery. The receptors come from a boy in the first two years of life with tuberous sclerosis and intractable seizures.

V usage is TRBV20-1 and J usage is TRBJ1-3, with D perhaps TRBD1 (6 bases). The CDR3 is made up of 14 amino acids. V gave up 3 bases and J gave up 4 bases, with 13 bases separating them. Germline lookup yields CDR1 DFQATT and CDR2 SNEGSKA (reference sequence). CDR3 nucleotides: TGCAGTGCTAGTGCTGGACAGATCGGAAACACCATATATTTT. It is translated as CSASAGQIGNTIYF.

The CDR3 DNA sequence: TGCAGTGCCCCTGACTTTTACGAGCAGTACTTC. It specifies CSAPDFYEQYF. This chain uses TRBV20-1 with TRBJ2-7; no reliable D call. Germline V gene sequence: CDR1 DFQATT, CDR2 SNEGSKA (reference sequence). Trimming removed 6 bases at V and 4 bases at J, with 10 bases between. CDR3 length: 11 residues.

The genes are TRBV5-6 and TRBJ1-2; possible D gene TRBD1, 6 bases. CDR1 SGHDT and CDR2 YYEEEE come from the germline V gene. CDR3 size: 14 residues. The V gene lost 5 bases and the J gene lost 3 bases, with 14 bases spanning the gap. The CDR3 DNA follows: TGTGCCAGCAGAGAGTACAGGGTAGACTATGGCTACACCTTC. It specifies CASREYRVDYGYTF.

This chain connects TRBV7-8 to TRBJ2-2; D is unresolved. In germline, CDR1 is SGHVS, CDR2 FQNEAQ. Trimming left V 5 bases short and J 3 bases short, with 10 bases between. The CDR3 consists of 14 residues. This CDR3 is CASSRLQYTGELFF. The CDR3, as DNA: TGTGCCAGCAGCCGCCTCCAATACACCGGGGAGCTGTTTTTT.

The chain recombines TRBV10-3 with TRBJ2-3, with TRBD2 matching over 9 bases. With 4 bases clipped from V and 2 bases from J, the junction kept 10 bases outside the gene matches. This CDR3 is built from 17 residues. CDR1 ENHRY and CDR2 SYGVKD come from the germline V gene. The CDR3 coding sequence is TGTGCCATCAGTGGATCTGCGGGGGGGCATGTCACAGATACGCAGTATTTT. The encoded protein is CAISGSAGGHVTDTQYF.

V usage is TRBV2 and J usage is TRBJ1-2, with unresolved D. Trimming removed 4 bases from V and 4 bases from J, with 16 bases in between. CDR3 length: 15 amino acids. Germline V gives CDR1 SNHLY, CDR2 FYNNEI. CDR3 coding DNA: TGTGCCAGCAGTGTCTATTGGGGTTCTCCCTATGGCTACACCTTC. It yields the protein CASSVYWGSPYGYTF. Based on the CDR3 plus reference TRBV2 and TRBJ1-2, the full variable domain is EPEVTQTPSHQVTQMGQEVILRCVPISNHLYFYWYRQILGQKVEFLVSFYNNEISEKSEIFDDQFSVERPDGSNFTLKIRSTKLEDSAMYFCASSVYWGSPYGYTFGSGTRLTVV.

This chain uses TRBV2 with TRBJ1-4; 7 positions match TRBD1. The CDR3 totals 11 residues. V trimming: 8 bases; J trimming: 8 bases; junction bases outside the gene matches: 2. In germline, CDR1 is SNHLY, CDR2 FYNNEI. In DNA, the CDR3 is TGTGCCAGCGACAGGGAGGAAAAACTGTTTTTT. Its translation: CASDREEKLFF.

The genes are TRBV4-1 and TRBJ2-2, with D possibly being TRBD1 (5 bases). This CDR3 is built from 14 residues. V shed 0 bases and J shed 8 bases, with 10 bases lying between them. In germline, CDR1 is MGHRA, CDR2 YSYEKL. CDR3 protein: CASSQEGVAGELFF. The CDR3 nucleotides are TGCGCCAGCAGCCAAGAAGGGGTAGCAGGGGAGCTGTTTTTT.

V gene TRBV27 combines with J gene TRBJ2-6; tentatively, D is TRBD1 or TRBD2 (5 bases each). Germline V gene sequence: CDR1 MNHEY, CDR2 SMNVEV (reference sequence). This CDR3 is built from 14 residues. V shed 2 bases and J shed 3 bases, with 5 bases lying between them. The CDR3 reads CASSLGGGANVLTF. CDR3 nucleotides: TGTGCCAGCAGTTTAGGGGGTGGGGCCAACGTCCTGACTTTC.

The chain links TRBV7-2 to TRBJ2-1; D is unresolved. CDR3 length: 15 amino acids. The V end was cut by 1 base, the J end by 1 base, with 8 bases between. The germline V gene has CDR1 SGHTA and CDR2 FQGNSA. For the CDR3, the DNA is TGTGCCAGCAGCTTAGAGACGCAGTCCTACAATGAGCAGTTCTTC. It yields the protein CASSLETQSYNEQFF.